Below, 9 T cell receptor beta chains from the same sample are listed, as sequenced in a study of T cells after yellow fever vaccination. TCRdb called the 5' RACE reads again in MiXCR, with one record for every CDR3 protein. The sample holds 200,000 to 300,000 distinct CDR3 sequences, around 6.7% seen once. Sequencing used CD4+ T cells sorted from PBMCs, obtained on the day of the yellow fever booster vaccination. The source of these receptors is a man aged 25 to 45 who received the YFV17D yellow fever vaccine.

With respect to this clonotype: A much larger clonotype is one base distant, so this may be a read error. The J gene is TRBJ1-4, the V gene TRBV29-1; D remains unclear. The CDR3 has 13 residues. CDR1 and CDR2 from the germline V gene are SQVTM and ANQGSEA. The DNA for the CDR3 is TGCAGCGTTGGGGGTCGCGACATTGAAAAACTGGTTTTT. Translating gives CSVGGRDIEKLVF.

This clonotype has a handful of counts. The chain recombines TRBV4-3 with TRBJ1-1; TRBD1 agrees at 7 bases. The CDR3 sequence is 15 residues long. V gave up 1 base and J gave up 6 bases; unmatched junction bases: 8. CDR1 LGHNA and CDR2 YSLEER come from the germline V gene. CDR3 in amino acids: CASSQVGGTAAEAFF. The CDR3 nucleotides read TGCGCCAGCAGCCAAGTCGGGGGGACAGCGGCTGAAGCTTTCTTT.

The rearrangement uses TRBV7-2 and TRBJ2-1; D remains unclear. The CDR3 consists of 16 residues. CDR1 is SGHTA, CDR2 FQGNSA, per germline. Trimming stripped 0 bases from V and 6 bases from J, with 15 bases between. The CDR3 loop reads CASSLAGLGLINEQFF. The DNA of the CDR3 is TGTGCCAGCAGCTTAGCGGGCCTAGGATTAATCAATGAGCAGTTCTTC.

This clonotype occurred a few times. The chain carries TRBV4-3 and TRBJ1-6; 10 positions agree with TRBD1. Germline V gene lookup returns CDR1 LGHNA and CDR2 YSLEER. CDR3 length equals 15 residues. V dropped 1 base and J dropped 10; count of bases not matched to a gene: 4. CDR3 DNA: TGCGCCAGCAGCCAAGTGACAGGGGGCAAATCACCCCTCCACTTT. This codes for CASSQVTGGKSPLHF.

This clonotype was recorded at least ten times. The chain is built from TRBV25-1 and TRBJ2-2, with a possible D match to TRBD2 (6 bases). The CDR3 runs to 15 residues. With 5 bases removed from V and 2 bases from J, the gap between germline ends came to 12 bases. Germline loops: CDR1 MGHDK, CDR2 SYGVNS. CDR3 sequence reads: CASSRAGLNTGELFF. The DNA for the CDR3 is TGTGCCAGCAGTCGTGCGGGACTCAACACCGGGGAGCTGTTTTTT.

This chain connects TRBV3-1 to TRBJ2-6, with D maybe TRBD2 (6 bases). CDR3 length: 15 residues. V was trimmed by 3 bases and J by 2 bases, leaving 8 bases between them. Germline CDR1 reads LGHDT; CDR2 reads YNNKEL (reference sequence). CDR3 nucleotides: TGTGCCAGCAGCCATTGGGGGGCTGGGGCCAACGTCCTGACTTTC. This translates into CASSHWGAGANVLTF.

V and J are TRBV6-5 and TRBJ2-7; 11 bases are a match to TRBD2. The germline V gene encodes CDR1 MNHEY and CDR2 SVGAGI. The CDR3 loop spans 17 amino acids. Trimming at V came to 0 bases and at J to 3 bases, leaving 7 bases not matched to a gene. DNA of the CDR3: TGTGCCAGCAGTTACTCGAAGGGTACTAGCGGGAGCTACGAGCAGTACTTC. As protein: CASSYSKGTSGSYEQYF.

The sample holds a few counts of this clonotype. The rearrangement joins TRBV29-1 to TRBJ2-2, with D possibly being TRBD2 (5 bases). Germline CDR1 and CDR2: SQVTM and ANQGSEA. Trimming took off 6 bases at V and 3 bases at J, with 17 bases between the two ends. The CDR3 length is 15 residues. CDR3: CSVASVELDTGELFF. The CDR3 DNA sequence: TGCAGCGTGGCCTCCGTGGAACTAGACACCGGGGAGCTGTTTTTT.

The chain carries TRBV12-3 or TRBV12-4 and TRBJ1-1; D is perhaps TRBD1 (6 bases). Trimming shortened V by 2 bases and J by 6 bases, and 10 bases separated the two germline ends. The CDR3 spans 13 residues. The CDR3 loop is CASSLSSGAEAFF. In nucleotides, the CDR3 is TGTGCCAGCAGTTTAAGTTCAGGGGCTGAAGCTTTCTTT.